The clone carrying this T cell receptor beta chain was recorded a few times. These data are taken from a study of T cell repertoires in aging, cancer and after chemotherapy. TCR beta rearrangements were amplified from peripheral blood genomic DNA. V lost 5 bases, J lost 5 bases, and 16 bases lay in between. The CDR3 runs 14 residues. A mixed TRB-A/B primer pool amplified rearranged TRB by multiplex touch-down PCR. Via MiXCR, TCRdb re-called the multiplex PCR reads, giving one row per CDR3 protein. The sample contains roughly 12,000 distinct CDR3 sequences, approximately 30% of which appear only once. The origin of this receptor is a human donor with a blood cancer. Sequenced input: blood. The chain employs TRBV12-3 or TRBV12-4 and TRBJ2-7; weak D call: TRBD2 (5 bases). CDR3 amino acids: CASSPGDPPHEQYV. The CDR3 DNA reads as TGTGCCAGCAGTCCCGGGGATCCACCACACGAGCAGTACGTC.